The text below deals with one T cell receptor (beta chain). What it binds is unknown. In making TCR cDNA, 5'RACE template switching added a universal primer site and UMIs to it. TCRdb reprocessed the 5' RACE reads with MiXCR, giving one entry per CDR3 protein. The table shows roughly 340,000 distinct CDR3 sequences, with 3% to 4.5% occurring only once. Germline CDR1 LNHDA, CDR2 SQIVND (reference sequence). The CDR3 has 14 residues. The V end lost 7 bases, the J end lost 5 bases, and 14 bases lay between the germline ends. These data are taken from a study of T cells after yellow fever vaccination. Points from the study as a whole: Repertoires sorted by FACS could include abundant clonotypes that are contaminants from the bulk population. Peaking faster, on day 5 versus 15, the secondary response was nonetheless weaker. Most clones from primary vaccination were detected again post-booster (about 96% CD4, roughly 91% CD8).

The rearrangement joins TRBV19 to TRBJ2-2; tentatively, D is TRBD1 or TRBD2 (6 bases each). Material: PBMCs, obtained 5 days after the yellow fever booster vaccination. This TCR came from a man between 18 and 35 years old who received the YFV17D yellow fever vaccine. The CDR3 protein is CASTLEGGTGELFF. The DNA for the CDR3 is TGTGCCAGTACCCTCGAAGGGGGGACCGGGGAGCTGTTTTTT.